This T cell receptor (beta chain) is from a study of blood T cells in healthy people across ages (dated by TCRdb to between 2014 and 2017). Describing the broader study: In model experiments, roughly one uniquely barcoded TCR beta cDNA molecule per two T cells was captured by template switching. To avoid experimental bias, donors of different ages were spread randomly across the sequencing lanes. Two additional independent replicas of 1 million unique cDNA reads from the same blood draw were analyzed for two donors (one aged 18 to 30 and one aged 80 or older). Using deep sequencing normalized with unique cDNA molecular identifiers, the study measured how TCR beta repertoire diversity changes with age. Four age groups were formed from the donors: young (average 16 years), middle-aged (approximately 39), aged (over 55) and long-lived (approximately 80).

The CDR3 measures 13 amino acids from cysteine to phenylalanine. Left in the record is the CDR3 DNA by itself, 39 bases read in frame from the first base. Trimming accounts for 7 bases at V and 6 bases at J, while the number of junction bases matched to no gene is 7. From the germline V gene, CDR1 is SQVTM and CDR2 is ANQGSEA. The study at large found these results: Because donor CMV infection status was unknown, age-related changes in expanded clonotypes were potentially confounded. Compared with the aged group, the long-lived group had more naive CD4+ T cells, fewer expanded clones and increased TCR diversity, suggesting age selection. Since profiling was done on bulk unsorted PBMCs, naive and antigen-experienced compartments could not be conclusively compared. Observed TCR beta diversity per million T cells fell roughly linearly with age, and a significant reduction was already apparent by age roughly 40. Estimates of total diversity based on one million sequenced T cells were regarded as lower bounds and as underestimates. The percentage of naive T cells measured by flow cytometry correlated strongly with observed TCR beta diversity.

The donors were some 36 Caucasian individuals from Russia, aged 6 to 90 years, who were systemically healthy. Each donor gave around 9 milliliters of peripheral blood, collected into EDTA-treated Vacutainer tubes. Ficoll-Paque density-gradient centrifugation was used to isolate PBMCs, with at least 7 million obtained per sample. Total RNA, at least 5 micrograms per sample, was extracted from PBMCs with Trizol reagent. The percentages of naive CD45RAhigh/CD27high T cells were determined by flow cytometry on a PBMC aliquot from every donor. The library was generated by 5' RACE. Sequencing was performed on an Illumina HiSeq 2500. A second PCR of roughly 7 to 11 cycles was run with a J-beta primer mix and a sample-barcoded 5' primer. Each TCR beta cDNA molecule received a unique molecular identifier from a template-switch 5' adaptor carrying 12 random nucleotides. Each sample yielded at least 2.5 million CDR3-containing paired-end reads. First-strand cDNA was synthesized from all RNA with the Mint cDNA synthesis kit, primed by a TRBC-specific oligonucleotide. Following uracil-DNA glycosylase treatment, a first 18-cycle PCR with universal primers M1SS and BC2_uni_R was performed on all cDNA. The original pipeline was this. Each sample was normalized by randomly selecting 1 million high-quality reads, each carrying a distinct molecular identifier. Reads with shared molecular identifiers were discarded instead of being binned into consensus sequences. MiTCR, with a Q25 quality threshold and the strictest error-elimination algorithm, was used for CDR3 identification, clonotype clustering and error correction. Lower-bound total TCR beta diversity was estimated with a nonparametric unseen species model using Euler transformation. The public reads were run again by TCRdb, first through fastp at Q25 and then through MiXCR, and only productive beta chains were kept. CDR3 protein duplicates are merged, each entry listing the most common genes and DNA. The V and J calls were determined by TCRdb, not by the authors. For this sample the table gives about 1.4 million distinct CDR3 sequences, of which approximately 59% were detected only once. 5% to 7% of the sample is taken by the ten largest.

For this clonotype: The antigen this receptor binds is unknown. Per-base qualities were not stored, and no clone one base away is much larger.

The chain is assembled from TRBV29-1 and TRBJ2-1, and 9 junctional nucleotides match TRBD2. The sequenced material came from blood. This sequence was found in a man aged 18 to 35 in good health. CDR3 sequence: CSASWTSANEQFF. The DNA sequence reads TGCAGCGCTAGCTGGACTAGCGCCAATGAGCAGTTCTTC.